This T cell receptor beta chain is from a study of memory CD4+ T cells and cytomegalovirus serostatus (dated by TCRdb to about 2019). Regarding the complete study: The cohort included approximately 35 healthy adults from Belgium, of whom 9 were CMV seropositive and 24 were CMV seronegative. The study sequenced CD4+ memory TCRbeta repertoires of a Belgian cohort with known cytomegalovirus serostatus to replicate a published TCR-based CMV serostatus classifier.

General conclusions and limits of the study: The original-framework classifier achieved a median bootstrapped AUC of approximately 0.95 with a 95% CI of 0.76-1.00 on the Belgian cohort. The results were read as suggesting that the CMV-associated TCR signature is, for the most part, present in the CD4+ memory repertoire. Only CD4+CD45RO+ memory cells were sequenced, in contrast to the original study, which included naive and memory CD4+ and CD8+ populations. Of 164 previously reported CMV-associated TCRbeta sequences, 55 to 75 appeared in the CD4+ memory repertoires, each in one to five individuals. CMV serostatus prediction reached a median bootstrapped AUC of approximately 0.95 with the original framework and just under 0.92 with a US-trained random forest.

V is shortened by 6 bases, J by 0 bases, and the region joining them spans 8 bases. The CDR3 sequence holds 13 residues, the cysteine and phenylalanine included. Only the CDR3 region is kept as DNA, spanning 39 bases read in frame from base 1. Reading the germline V gene gives CDR1 MDHEN and CDR2 SYDVKM. A FACSAria II was used to sort memory CD4+ T cells, defined as single viable CD3+CD4+CD8-CD45RO+ cells. To determine CMV serostatus, a Roche Elecsys assay was used that detects serum IgG against CMV pp150, pp28, p38 and p52. Once the samples were thawed, total CD4+ T cells were enriched through positive selection using CD4 magnetic microbeads. The samples came from a different study that was designed specifically to examine the CD4+ T cell memory repertoire. Following standard operating procedures, peripheral blood mononuclear cells were isolated and cryopreserved, while serum was kept at -80 degrees C. Staining used CD3-PerCP (BW264/56), CD4-APC (RPA-T4), CD45RO-PE (UCHT1) and CD8-Pacific Orange (3B5) antibodies, with Sytox blue excluding non-viable cells.

Genomic DNA was extracted from sorted cells with the Quick-DNA Microprep Kit. Amplification of TCRbeta DNA was done with the immunoSEQ hsTCRbeta kit, following the protocol from the manufacturer. TCRbeta libraries were sequenced on an Illumina MiSeq instrument. The study's processing was this. Removing out-of-frame sequences left approximately 2,400,000 distinct TCRbeta sequences, an average of about 73,000 per individual. Each individual was scored by the count of 150 or so previously reported CMV-associated TCRbeta sequences and the total productive distinct TCRbeta count. A beta-binomial model was reimplemented in Python, and scikit-learn random forests with default parameters were trained on US cohort data. Classifier performance on the Belgian cohort was summarized as median AUC with percentile confidence intervals over 10,000 bootstrap iterations. In its TCRdb copy, this immuneACCESS table keeps in-frame sequences only and misses some clones. Where compared with another copy, unresolved V genes explain less than half of these, and the others have no known cause. V, J and clone size are those of that table, while D and trimming were read from the DNA. The sample includes 65,000 to 95,000 clones, with about 85% observed a single time. The leading ten clones occupy less than 0.85% of the sample.

Details on this clone: Its antigen specificity is not known. Base qualities are missing; no much larger clone stands one base away.

The clonotype was recovered from an adult in good health and CMV-seronegative. Sequenced input: memory CD4+ T cells from blood. This receptor chain uses TRBV28 and TRBJ1-1; no D gene call is confident. CDR3 region: CASRATLNTEAFF. The DNA sequence is given as TGTGCCAGCAGAGCCACACTGAACACTGAAGCTTTCTTT.